This T cell receptor (beta chain) was sequenced in a study of blood T cell repertoires in COVID-19. Background on the study: Specimens from acute and convalescent COVID-19 originated in the United States, Italy and Spain.

The CDR3 is 13 residues long. Trimming removed 7 bases from V and 6 bases from J, with 13 bases in between. This clone was seen only a few times. Original processing methods: Estimates of nucleated cell counts were drawn from the amplification of reference gene primers. Clones were sequenced by immunoSEQ multiplex PCR, and TCRdb holds only the in-frame ones, with some missing. The V and J calls and the clone size are those of that table, but D and trimming were determined from the DNA. The repertoire holds roughly 88,000 clones, with approximately 88% as singletons. The rearrangement joins TRBV12-3 or TRBV12-4 to TRBJ1-5; D might be TRBD1 (6 bases). The origin of this receptor is a woman aged 60 to 75 with COVID-19, enrolled during active disease. Input material: peripheral blood. CDR3 nucleotides: TGTGCCAGCACCGCAGGGGTAGTTCAGCCCCAGCATTTT. Amino acid sequence: CASTAGVVQPQHF.